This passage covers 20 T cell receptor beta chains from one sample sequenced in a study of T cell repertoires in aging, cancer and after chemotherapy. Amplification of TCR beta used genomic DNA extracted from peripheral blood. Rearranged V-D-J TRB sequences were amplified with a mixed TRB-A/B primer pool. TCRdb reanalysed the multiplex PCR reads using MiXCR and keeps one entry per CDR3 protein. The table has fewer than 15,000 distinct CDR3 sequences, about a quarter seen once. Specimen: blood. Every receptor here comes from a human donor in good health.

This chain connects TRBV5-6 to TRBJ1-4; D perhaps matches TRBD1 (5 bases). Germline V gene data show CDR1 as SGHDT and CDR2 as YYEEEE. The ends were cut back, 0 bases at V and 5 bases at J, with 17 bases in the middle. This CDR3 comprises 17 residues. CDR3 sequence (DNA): TGTGCCAGCAGCTTGGAGACTGCCAGGGTTGGCAATGAAAAACTGTTTTTT. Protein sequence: CASSLETARVGNEKLFF.

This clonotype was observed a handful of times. CDR3 DNA: TGTGCCAGCAGCTCCCCCAGAATGGACGGCGCAACCTACGAGCAGTACTTC. Translated: CASSSPRMDGATYEQYF. The V call is TRBV6-2 or TRBV6-3, the J call TRBJ2-7; no reliable D call. Trimming pared 6 bases from V and 2 bases from J, leaving 23 bases between. The V gene's germline CDR1 is MNHEY and CDR2 SVGEGT. This CDR3 contains 17 residues.

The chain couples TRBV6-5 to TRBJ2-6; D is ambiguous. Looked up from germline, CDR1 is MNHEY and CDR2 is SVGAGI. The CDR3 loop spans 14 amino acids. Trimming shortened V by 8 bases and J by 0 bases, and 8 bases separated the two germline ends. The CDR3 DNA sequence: TGTGCCAGCTCCGTTGCCTCTGGGGCCAACGTCCTGACTTTC. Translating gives CASSVASGANVLTF.

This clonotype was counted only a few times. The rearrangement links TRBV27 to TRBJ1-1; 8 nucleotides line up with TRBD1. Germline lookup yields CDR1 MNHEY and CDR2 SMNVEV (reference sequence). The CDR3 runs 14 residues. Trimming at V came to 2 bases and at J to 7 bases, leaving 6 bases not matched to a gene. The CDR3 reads CASSLAQGAVEAFF. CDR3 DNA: TGTGCCAGCAGTTTAGCCCAGGGGGCGGTTGAAGCTTTCTTT.

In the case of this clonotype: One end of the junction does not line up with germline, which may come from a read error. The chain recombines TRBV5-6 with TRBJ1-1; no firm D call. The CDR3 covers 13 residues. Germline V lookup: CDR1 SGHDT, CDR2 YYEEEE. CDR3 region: CASGRSENTEAFF. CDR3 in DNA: TGCGCCAGTGGCCGATCAGAGAACACTGAAGCTTTCTTT.

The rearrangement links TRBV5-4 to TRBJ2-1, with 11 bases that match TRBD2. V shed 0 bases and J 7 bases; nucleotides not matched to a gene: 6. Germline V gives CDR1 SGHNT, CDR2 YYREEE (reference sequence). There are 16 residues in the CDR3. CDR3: CASSLAGVAGGNEQFF. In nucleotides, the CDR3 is TGTGCCAGCAGCTTGGCTGGAGTAGCGGGGGGGAATGAGCAGTTCTTC.

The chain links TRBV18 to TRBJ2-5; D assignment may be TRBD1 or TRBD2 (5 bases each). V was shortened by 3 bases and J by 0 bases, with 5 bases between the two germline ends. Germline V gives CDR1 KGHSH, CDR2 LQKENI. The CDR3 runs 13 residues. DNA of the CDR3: TGTGCCAGCTCACCGGGACACCAAGAGACCCAGTACTTC. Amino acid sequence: CASSPGHQETQYF.

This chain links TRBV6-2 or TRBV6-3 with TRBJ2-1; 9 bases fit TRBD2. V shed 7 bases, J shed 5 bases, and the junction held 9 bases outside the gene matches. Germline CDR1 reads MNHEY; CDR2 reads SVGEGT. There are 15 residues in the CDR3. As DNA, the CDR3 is TGTGCCAGCATTTGGGGCGGGGGGGCCCACAATGAGCAGTTCTTC. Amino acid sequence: CASIWGGGAHNEQFF.

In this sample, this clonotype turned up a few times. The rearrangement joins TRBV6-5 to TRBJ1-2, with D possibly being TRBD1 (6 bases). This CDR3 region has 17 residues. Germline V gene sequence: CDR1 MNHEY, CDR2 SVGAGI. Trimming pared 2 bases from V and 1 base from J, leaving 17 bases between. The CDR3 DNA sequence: TGTGCCAGCAGTTACGAACAGGGCGGGACACATAACTATGGCTACACCTTC. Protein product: CASSYEQGGTHNYGYTF.

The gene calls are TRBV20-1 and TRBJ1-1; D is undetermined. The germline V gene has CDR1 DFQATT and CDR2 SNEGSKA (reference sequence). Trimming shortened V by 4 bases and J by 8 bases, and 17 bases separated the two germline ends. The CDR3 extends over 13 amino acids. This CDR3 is CSATTWEKTEAFF. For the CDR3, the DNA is TGCAGTGCTACGACTTGGGAAAAAACGGAAGCTTTCTTT.

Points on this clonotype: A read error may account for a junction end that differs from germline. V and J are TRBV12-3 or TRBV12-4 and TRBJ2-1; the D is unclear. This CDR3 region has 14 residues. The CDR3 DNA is TGTGCCAGCAGCTTAGAAGGGACCTACAATGAGCAGTTCTTC. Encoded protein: CASSLEGTYNEQFF.

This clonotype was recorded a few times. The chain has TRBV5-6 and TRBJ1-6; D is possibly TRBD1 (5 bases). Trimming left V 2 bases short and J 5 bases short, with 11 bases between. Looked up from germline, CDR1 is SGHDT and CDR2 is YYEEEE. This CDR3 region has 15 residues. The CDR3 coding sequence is TGTGCCAGCAGCTTATCCGACAGAGATAATTCACCCCTCCACTTT. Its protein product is CASSLSDRDNSPLHF.

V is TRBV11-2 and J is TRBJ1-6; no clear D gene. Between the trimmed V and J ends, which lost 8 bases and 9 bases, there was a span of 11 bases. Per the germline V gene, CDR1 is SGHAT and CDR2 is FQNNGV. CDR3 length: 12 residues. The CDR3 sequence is CASRKTGSPLHF. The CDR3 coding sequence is TGTGCCAGCCGTAAGACGGGTTCACCCCTCCACTTT.

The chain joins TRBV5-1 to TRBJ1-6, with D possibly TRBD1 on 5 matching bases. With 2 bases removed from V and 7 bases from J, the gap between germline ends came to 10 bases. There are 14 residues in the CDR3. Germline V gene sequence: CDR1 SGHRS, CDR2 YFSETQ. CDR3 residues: CASSFGQGNSPLHF. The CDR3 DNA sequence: TGCGCCAGCAGCTTCGGGCAGGGAAATTCACCCCTCCACTTT.

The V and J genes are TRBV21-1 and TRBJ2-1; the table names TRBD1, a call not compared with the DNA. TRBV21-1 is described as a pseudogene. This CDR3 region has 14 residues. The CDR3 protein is CASSHRGINNEQFF. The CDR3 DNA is TGTGCCAGCAGCCACAGGGGGATAAACAATGAGCAGTTCTTC.

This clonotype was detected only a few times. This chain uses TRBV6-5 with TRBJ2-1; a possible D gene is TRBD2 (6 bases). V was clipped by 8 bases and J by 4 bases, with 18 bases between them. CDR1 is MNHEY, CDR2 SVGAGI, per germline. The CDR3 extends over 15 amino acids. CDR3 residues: CASQNRGGVYNEQFF. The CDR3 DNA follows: TGTGCCAGCCAAAATCGGGGCGGGGTATACAATGAGCAGTTCTTC.

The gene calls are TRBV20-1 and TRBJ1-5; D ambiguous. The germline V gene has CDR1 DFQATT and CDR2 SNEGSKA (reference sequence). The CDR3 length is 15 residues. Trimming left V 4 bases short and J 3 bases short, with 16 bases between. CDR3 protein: CSAKVRAGHNQPQHF. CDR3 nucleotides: TGCAGTGCTAAGGTTCGGGCAGGCCACAATCAGCCCCAGCATTTT.

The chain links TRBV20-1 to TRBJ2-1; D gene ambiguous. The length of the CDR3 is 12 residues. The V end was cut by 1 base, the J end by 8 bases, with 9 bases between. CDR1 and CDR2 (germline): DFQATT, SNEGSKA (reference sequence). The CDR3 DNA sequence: TGCAGTGCTAGAGTGCTGGCAGATGAGCAGTTCTTC. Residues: CSARVLADEQFF.

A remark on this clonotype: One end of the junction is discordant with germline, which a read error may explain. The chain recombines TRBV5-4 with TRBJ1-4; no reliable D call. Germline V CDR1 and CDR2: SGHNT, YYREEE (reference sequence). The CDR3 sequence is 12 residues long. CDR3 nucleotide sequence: TGTGCCGGCAGCTTGTTTTCTGAAAAACTGTTTTTT. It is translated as CAGSLFSEKLFF.

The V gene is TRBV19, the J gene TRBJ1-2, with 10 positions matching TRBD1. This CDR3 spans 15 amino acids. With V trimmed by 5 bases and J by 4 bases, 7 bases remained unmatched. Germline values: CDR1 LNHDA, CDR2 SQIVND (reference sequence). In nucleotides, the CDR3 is TGTGCCAGTAGTTATTCGGACAGGGGGACCTATGGCTACACCTTC. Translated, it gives CASSYSDRGTYGYTF.